The 7 T cell receptor beta chains listed next were all sequenced from one sample in a study of cytomegalovirus exposure and HLA in healthy donors (dated by TCRdb to about 2017). The receptor library was made with the immunoSEQ multiplex PCR assay. The multiplex PCR relied on a mix of 60 forward primers for TCR Vbeta segments and 13 reverse primers for TCR Jbeta segments. TCRdb stores this immuneACCESS table with in-frame sequences only. Part of the clones is absent; in the studies checked, under half of the shortfall reflects unresolved V genes, and no reason is known for the rest. The sample yields about 130,000 clones; around four fifths were counted once. 2.5% to 3.5% of the sample lies in the top ten. The sequencing sample was made of PBMCs. The receptors were gathered from a boy between 2 and 10 years old in good health and CMV-seronegative.

The chain recombines TRBV7-8 with TRBJ1-1, with 9 nucleotides matching TRBD1. The CDR3 has 16 amino acids. V lost 4 bases, J lost 4 bases, and 10 bases stayed unmatched. Germline lookup yields CDR1 SGHVS and CDR2 FQNEAQ. CDR3 sequence: CASSSKRTGGVTEAFF. The CDR3 DNA sequence: TGTGCCAGCAGCTCCAAGAGAACAGGGGGCGTCACTGAAGCTTTCTTT.

This chain joins TRBV18 and TRBJ2-7, with 8 bases that match TRBD1. The CDR3 loop spans 15 amino acids. Germline lookup yields CDR1 KGHSH and CDR2 LQKENI. With 3 bases clipped from V and 4 bases from J, the junction kept 8 bases outside the gene matches. CDR3 nucleotide sequence: TGTGCCAGCTCACCCGATGGGACAGGTTTTTACGAGCAGTACTTC. Amino acids: CASSPDGTGFYEQYF.

The rearrangement joins TRBV12-5 to TRBJ2-5, with 8 bases that match TRBD1. Losses at the gene ends were 5 bases for V and 4 bases for J; bases not matched to a gene: 9. The CDR3 is made up of 15 amino acids. CDR1 and CDR2 (germline): LGHNT, FRNRAP. CDR3 protein: CASGLDRETGETQYF. In nucleotides, the CDR3 is TGTGCTAGTGGTCTGGACAGGGAGACTGGAGAGACCCAGTACTTC.

This chain joins TRBV10-1 and TRBJ2-2; unclear D gene. CDR1 and CDR2 (germline): WNHNN, SYGVQD (reference sequence). V was trimmed by 5 bases and J by 5 bases, leaving 9 bases between them. There are 13 residues in the CDR3. This CDR3 reads CASSRTNTGELFF. CDR3 nucleotide sequence: TGCGCCAGCAGTAGAACTAATACCGGGGAGCTGTTTTTT.

The chain employs TRBV30 and TRBJ1-2; D is ambiguous. Trimming removed 1 base from V and 8 bases from J, with 11 bases in between. Germline V lookup: CDR1 GTSNPN, CDR2 SVGIG (reference sequence). The CDR3 has 12 residues. The CDR3 protein is CAWSGGYSGYTF. In nucleotides, the CDR3 is TGTGCCTGGAGTGGAGGGTATAGCGGCTACACCTTC.

This clone has only a few counts. The chain links TRBV7-3 to TRBJ2-5, with 8 bases identical to TRBD1. The tail of the sequence fits TRBJ2-7 better, so the J call may be wrong. The germline CDR1 and CDR2 sequences are SGHTA and FQGTGA. The CDR3 consists of 15 residues. This CDR3 is CASSASGQGPYEQYF. CDR3 sequence (DNA): TGTGCCAGCAGCGCCTCCGGACAGGGTCCCTACGAGCAGTACTTC.

This chain connects TRBV27 to TRBJ2-7; weak D call: TRBD2 (5 bases). Per the germline V gene, CDR1 is MNHEY and CDR2 is SMNVEV (reference sequence). V gave up 3 bases and J gave up 3 bases, with 9 bases separating them. The CDR3 loop spans 13 amino acids. The CDR3 DNA reads as TGTGCCAGCAGTTTTGTAGGAGGCTACGAGCAGTACGTC. This gives the protein CASSFVGGYEQYV.